This entry lists 31 T cell receptor beta chains sequenced from one sample in a study of blood T cell repertoires in COVID-19. Data came from immunoSEQ multiplex PCR; TCRdb stores just in-frame clones and leaves some out. The sample records tens of thousands of clones, 82% being singletons. Sequenced: peripheral blood. These receptors all stem from an older woman with acute or convalescent COVID-19.

This sequence joins TRBV2 and TRBJ1-1, with D unresolved. V was pared by 2 bases and J by 6 bases, with 13 bases between. The germline V gene encodes CDR1 SNHLY and CDR2 FYNNEI. This CDR3 comprises 14 residues. The CDR3 here is CASSESRGWAEAFF. In DNA form, the CDR3 reads TGTGCCAGCAGTGAAAGCCGAGGGTGGGCTGAAGCTTTCTTT. Full variable domain (remainder filled in from reference TRBV2 and TRBJ1-1): EPEVTQTPSHQVTQMGQEVILRCVPISNHLYFYWYRQILGQKVEFLVSFYNNEISEKSEIFDDQFSVERPDGSNFTLKIRSTKLEDSAMYFCASSESRGWAEAFFGQGTRLTVV.

The chain is built from TRBV19 and TRBJ2-1, with 11 bases matching TRBD2. The CDR3 is made up of 15 amino acids. V lost 3 bases, J lost 4 bases, and 2 bases stayed unmatched. In germline, CDR1 is LNHDA, CDR2 SQIVND (reference sequence). This CDR3 reads CASSIRLAGYNEQFF. The DNA for the CDR3 is TGTGCCAGTAGTATCCGACTAGCGGGGTACAATGAGCAGTTCTTC.

V gene TRBV7-2 combines with J gene TRBJ2-4; 9 bases are a match to TRBD2. V dropped 5 bases and J dropped 3; count of bases not matched to a gene: 5. Germline V gives CDR1 SGHTA, CDR2 FQGNSA. The CDR3 extends over 15 amino acids. CDR3 DNA sequence: TGTGCCAGCAGCCCTCGACTAGCGGTCAAAAACATTCAGTACTTC. Its protein is CASSPRLAVKNIQYF.

V is TRBV19 and J is TRBJ2-2; 7 bases map to TRBD1. The CDR3 is made up of 14 amino acids. Germline CDR1 and CDR2: LNHDA and SQIVND (reference sequence). The ends lost 5 bases at V and 6 bases at J; junction bases unmatched: 6. The CDR3 nucleotides read TGTGCCAGTAGTCTGACAGGGCTCGCCGGGGAGCTGTTTTTT. This gives the protein CASSLTGLAGELFF.

In this sample, this clone turned up once. The CDR3 spells CASSDRVTREQYF. The CDR3 DNA reads as TGCGCCAGCAGCGACAGGGTCACGAGGGAGCAGTACTTC. The genes are TRBV5-1 and TRBJ2-7; the match to TRBD1 covers 7 bases. This CDR3 is 13 amino acids long. The trim removed 4 bases at V and 7 bases at J, leaving 8 bases unmatched. Per germline, CDR1 SGHRS and CDR2 YFSETQ.

The chain is built from TRBV7-2 and TRBJ2-1; no firm D call. Germline values: CDR1 SGHTA, CDR2 FQGNSA. This CDR3 region has 13 residues. The V and J ends lost 9 bases and 9 bases respectively, with 18 bases between them. The CDR3 DNA reads as TGTGCCAGTCTACTATACATTTTGGGTGAGCAGTTCTTC. Translated, it gives CASLLYILGEQFF.

This chain links TRBV11-2 with TRBJ1-2; 10 bases are shared with TRBD1. CDR1 SGHAT and CDR2 FQNNGV come from the germline V gene. J was trimmed by 4 bases and V by 5 bases; bases with no gene match: 7. The CDR3 contains 15 residues. CDR3 nucleotide sequence: TGTGCCAGCAGCCCTCGACAGGGGGCCCCCTATGGCTACACCTTC. It specifies CASSPRQGAPYGYTF.

The J gene is TRBJ1-1, the V gene TRBV7-2; D might be TRBD1 (5 bases). Germline V CDR1 and CDR2: SGHTA, FQGNSA. The V end lost 1 base, the J end lost 9 bases, and 12 bases lay between the germline ends. The CDR3 runs to 13 residues. Here the CDR3 reads CASSLVLGGKAFF. The CDR3 nucleotides read TGTGCCAGCAGCTTAGTTTTGGGGGGAAAAGCTTTCTTT. The entire variable domain, with the rest obtained from reference TRBV7-2 and TRBJ1-1, is as follows: GAGVSQSPSNKVTEKGKDVELRCDPISGHTALYWYRQSLGQGLEFLIYFQGNSAPDKSGLPSDRFSAERTGGSVSTLTIQRTQQEDSAVYLCASSLVLGGKAFFGQGTRLTVV.

CDR3 residues: CASSPGGTGYEQFF. CDR3 bases: TGTGCCAGCAGTCCCGGGGGGACTGGTTATGAGCAGTTCTTC. This chain uses TRBV6-5 with TRBJ2-1; TRBD2 aligns across 7 bases. V shed 5 bases and J 8 bases; nucleotides not matched to a gene: 9. Germline values: CDR1 MNHEY, CDR2 SVGAGI. The CDR3 is 14 amino acids.

The CDR3, as DNA: TGTGCCAGCTCACGGGAGGCTACCTATAATTCACCCCTCCACTTT. Its translation: CASSREATYNSPLHF. V is TRBV18 and J is TRBJ1-6; D is undetermined. Germline V gene data show CDR1 as KGHSH and CDR2 as LQKENI. CDR3 length: 15 amino acids. The ends were cut back, 4 bases at V and 2 bases at J, with 9 bases in the middle.

CDR3 sequence: CASSLQGKETQYF. The DNA of the CDR3 is TGTGCCAGCAGCTTACAGGGAAAAGAGACCCAGTACTTC. The V gene is TRBV11-2, the J gene TRBJ2-5, with a possible D match to TRBD1 (5 bases). The CDR3 covers 13 residues. Germline assignment: CDR1 SGHAT and CDR2 FQNNGV. Trimming took off 2 bases at V and 3 bases at J, with 7 bases between the two ends.

The chain joins TRBV30 to TRBJ2-3; D might be TRBD1 (5 bases). This CDR3 region has 14 residues. The ends were cut back, 3 bases at V and 0 bases at J, with 10 bases in the middle. The germline V gene encodes CDR1 GTSNPN and CDR2 SVGIG (reference sequence). The CDR3 reads CAWRGASSTDTQYF. DNA for the CDR3: TGTGCCTGGAGAGGGGCTTCTAGCACAGATACGCAGTATTTT.

This clone was seen a handful of times. The rearrangement uses TRBV14 and TRBJ2-7; D gene uncertain. This CDR3 has 15 residues. CDR1 is SGHDN, CDR2 FVKESK, per germline. Trimming removed 6 bases from V and 2 bases from J, with 17 bases in between. The CDR3 loop is CASRPNDGSAYEQYF. CDR3 DNA: TGTGCCAGCAGGCCAAATGACGGGTCGGCCTACGAGCAGTACTTC.

The chain combines TRBV28 with TRBJ1-2; TRBD1 matches 8 bases. CDR1 MDHEN and CDR2 SYDVKM come from the germline V gene. The junction had 9 bases not matched to a gene; V was cut back by 8 bases and J by 4 bases. The CDR3 sequence is 14 residues long. CDR3 nucleotide sequence: TGTGCCAGCGGATATACTACAGGGGGCTATGGCTACACCTTC. This gives the protein CASGYTTGGYGYTF.

In DNA, the CDR3 is TGTGCCAGTAGTATAGCCGGGTTCTCCTACAATGAGCAGTTCTTC. This encodes CASSIAGFSYNEQFF. The V and J genes are TRBV19 and TRBJ2-1; D gene uncertain. This CDR3 has 15 amino acids. With 1 base removed from V and 0 bases from J, the gap between germline ends came to 7 bases. CDR1 is LNHDA and CDR2 is SQIVND in the germline V gene (reference sequence). Together with reference TRBV19 and TRBJ2-1, the CDR3 gives the full variable domain: DGGITQSPKYLFRKEGQNVTLSCEQNLNHDAMYWYRQDPGQGLRLIYYSQIVNDFQKGDIAEGYSVSREKKESFPLTVTSAQKNPTAFYLCASSIAGFSYNEQFFGPGTRLTVL.

The chain joins TRBV30 to TRBJ1-4; 7 nucleotides align to TRBD1. The CDR3 loop spans 15 amino acids. J was trimmed by 0 bases and V by 4 bases; bases with no gene match: 5. Germline lookup yields CDR1 GTSNPN and CDR2 SVGIG (reference sequence). CDR3 loop: CAWTQQGTTNEKLFF. As DNA, the CDR3 is TGTGCCTGGACTCAACAGGGGACAACTAATGAAAAACTGTTTTTT.

The chain has TRBV2 and TRBJ1-2, with D possibly matching TRBD1 (5 bases). The V gene lost 6 bases and the J gene lost 8 bases, with 16 bases spanning the gap. Germline V gives CDR1 SNHLY, CDR2 FYNNEI. The CDR3 has 13 residues. The CDR3 loop reads CASRGEGADGYTF. The CDR3, as DNA: TGTGCCAGCAGAGGAGAAGGGGCCGACGGCTACACCTTC.

The V and J genes are TRBV7-8 and TRBJ1-1; 11 bases are shared with TRBD1. This CDR3 region has 16 residues. Germline lookup yields CDR1 SGHVS and CDR2 FQNEAQ. V shed 2 bases, J shed 1 base, and the junction held 3 bases outside the gene matches. The CDR3 nucleotides are TGTGCCAGCAGCTTAAGGGACAGGGGGGCGAACACTGAAGCTTTCTTT. This encodes CASSLRDRGANTEAFF.

V gene TRBV2 combines with J gene TRBJ2-7; TRBD1 is a possible D gene (6 bases). The CDR3 spans 14 residues. CDR1 is SNHLY and CDR2 is FYNNEI in the germline V gene. V shed 8 bases and J shed 2 bases, with 16 bases lying between them. CDR3 in DNA: TGTGCCAGCCTCCTCGACAGGACCACCTACGAGCAGTACTTC. Its protein is CASLLDRTTYEQYF.

This clone was counted once. This chain joins TRBV7-2 and TRBJ2-2; 15 nucleotides match TRBD2. Germline assignment: CDR1 SGHTA and CDR2 FQGNSA. The CDR3 length is 17 residues. Trimming at V came to 5 bases and at J to 5 bases, leaving 6 bases not matched to a gene. DNA for the CDR3: TGTGCCAGCAGCCTAGGACTAGCGGGGGGGATGACCGGGGAGCTGTTTTTT. Its protein product is CASSLGLAGGMTGELFF.

This clone appeared a few times. The chain couples TRBV5-6 to TRBJ2-6; 7 nucleotides match TRBD1. Germline V gene lookup returns CDR1 SGHDT and CDR2 YYEEEE. After removal of 4 bases from V and 0 bases from J, the junction contained 4 bases not matched to a gene. The CDR3 is made up of 16 amino acids. The CDR3 region has the DNA TGTGCCAGCAGCATACAGGGGATCTCTGGGGCCAACGTCCTGACTTTC. Its translation: CASSIQGISGANVLTF.

Here the CDR3 reads CASRYTGLENEKLFF. The DNA of the CDR3 is TGTGCCAGCAGGTACACAGGGCTTGAGAATGAAAAACTGTTTTTT. The chain is built from TRBV6-5 and TRBJ1-4; TRBD1 is a possible D gene (6 bases). V dropped 6 bases and J dropped 5 bases, with 16 bases sitting between them. The CDR3 extends over 15 amino acids. The V gene's germline CDR1 is MNHEY and CDR2 SVGAGI.

V gene TRBV2 combines with J gene TRBJ1-5; D is uncertain. Germline CDR1 SNHLY, CDR2 FYNNEI. The CDR3 spans 13 residues. The V end lost 2 bases, the J end lost 6 bases, and 8 bases lay between the germline ends. The CDR3 bases are TGTGCCAGCAGTGAATTGGAGGGTCAGCCCCAGCATTTT. Translating it yields CASSELEGQPQHF.

V and J are TRBV5-5 and TRBJ2-3, with a possible D match to TRBD2 (5 bases). This CDR3 contains 13 residues. The germline CDR1 and CDR2 sequences are SGHKS and YYEKEE (reference sequence). Deletions cut 4 bases from V and 5 bases from J, with 11 bases between. The chain's CDR3 is CASSPGIQDTQYF. The CDR3, as DNA: TGTGCCAGCAGCCCGGGGATTCAAGATACGCAGTATTTT.

This clone was observed once. The chain carries TRBV7-8 and TRBJ1-5, with D perhaps TRBD1 (5 bases). V was shortened by 2 bases and J by 4 bases, with 12 bases between the two germline ends. Germline V lookup: CDR1 SGHVS, CDR2 FQNEAQ. The CDR3 length is 15 residues. The CDR3, as DNA: TGTGCCAGCAGCTTATCTGGACAAAGGAATCAGCCCCAGCATTTT. Residues: CASSLSGQRNQPQHF.

The V and J genes are TRBV27 and TRBJ2-1; D may be TRBD2 (6 bases). V lost 4 bases and J lost 5, with 15 bases in between. The CDR3 is made up of 15 amino acids. CDR1 and CDR2 (germline): MNHEY, SMNVEV (reference sequence). CDR3 DNA: TGTGCCAGCAGTTCCACCGACGGGGGTAACAATGAGCAGTTCTTC. Amino acid sequence: CASSSTDGGNNEQFF.

The chain couples TRBV2 to TRBJ2-7; no reliable D call. CDR3 size: 11 residues. The germline V gene encodes CDR1 SNHLY and CDR2 FYNNEI. The V end lost 4 bases, the J end lost 6 bases, and 7 bases lay between the germline ends. The CDR3 loop is CASSASSEQYF. The CDR3 DNA reads as TGTGCCAGCAGTGCAAGTAGCGAGCAGTACTTC.

This CDR3 reads CASSYTLSNQPQHF. CDR3 DNA: TGTGCCAGCAGTTATACTCTTAGCAATCAGCCCCAGCATTTT. This chain links TRBV28 with TRBJ1-5, with D hard to call. The length of the CDR3 is 14 residues. Trimming left V 4 bases short and J 0 bases short, with 7 bases between. Per the germline V gene, CDR1 is MDHEN and CDR2 is SYDVKM. The full variable domain, with the rest looked up from reference TRBV28 and TRBJ1-5, is DVKVTQSSRYLVKRTGEKVFLECVQDMDHENMFWYRQDPGLGLRLIYFSYDVKMKEKGDIPEGYSVSREKKERFSLILESASTNQTSMYLCASSYTLSNQPQHFGDGTRLSIL.

The V and J genes are TRBV4-2 and TRBJ2-1; 11 bases map to TRBD2. CDR1 is LGHNA, CDR2 YNFKEQ, per germline. V shed 1 base, J shed 8 bases, and the junction held 4 bases outside the gene matches. This CDR3 contains 15 residues. The CDR3 sequence: CASSQVSGGADEQFF. CDR3 sequence (DNA): TGTGCCAGCAGCCAAGTTAGCGGGGGGGCAGATGAGCAGTTCTTC.

The chain links TRBV18 to TRBJ2-5; tentatively, D is TRBD2 (6 bases). The length of the CDR3 is 14 residues. The germline CDR1 and CDR2 sequences are KGHSH and LQKENI. V lost 1 base to trimming and J lost 1 base, with 7 bases between them. CDR3 loop: CASSPQRAQETQYF. The DNA of the CDR3 is TGTGCCAGCTCACCACAGCGGGCCCAAGAGACCCAGTACTTC.

The chain couples TRBV24-1 to TRBJ2-1; D is unclear. The germline CDR1 and CDR2 sequences are KGHDR and SFDVKD. CDR3 size: 11 residues. V lost 5 bases and J lost 12, with 10 bases in between. The CDR3: CATSVGALQFF. As DNA, the CDR3 is TGTGCCACCAGTGTCGGAGCCTTGCAGTTCTTC.